A selection of T cell receptor beta chains follows, all from one sample in a study of early T cells in non-severe SARS-CoV-2 infection. One entry per CDR3 protein results from TCRdb running MiXCR on the 5' RACE reads. The repertoire holds some 77,000 distinct CDR3 sequences, with about 12% as singletons. Sequencing used whole blood, obtained at baseline. All receptors come from an adult who was a healthcare worker with PCR-confirmed SARS-CoV-2 infection or an uninfected control (not recorded which). The donor label of this sample is uncertain. Each CDR3 is given with its conserved first and last residue. A D gene is named only where the DNA matches it firmly. Clone size, where shown, is once, few, many, or a class for clones that have expanded.

clone_size	v_call	d_call	j_call	cdr3_nt	cdr3_aa
.	TRBV7-3	.	TRBJ2-3	TGTGCCAGCAGCCCACAGGGAGGTGATACGCAGTATTTT	CASSPQGGDTQYF
many	TRBV7-3	.	TRBJ2-3	TGTGCCAGCAGCTTAACGGGGCGGAACACAGATACGCAGTATTTT	CASSLTGRNTDTQYF
few	TRBV11-2	TRBD2	TRBJ2-7	TGTGCCAGCAGCTTACCGGTCCCGGGGGGGTACGAGCAGTACTTC	CASSLPVPGGYEQYF
.	TRBV5-1	.	TRBJ1-1	TGCGCCAGCGGAGGAGACCCTACAAACACTGAAGCTTTCTTT	CASGGDPTNTEAFF
.	TRBV20-1	.	TRBJ2-5	TGCAGTGCTAGAGCTTCCGGGGGGCGTGAGACCCAGTACTTC	CSARASGGRETQYF
.	TRBV12-3/TRBV12-4	.	TRBJ1-5	TGTGCCAGCAGTCGACAGGCGAATCAGCCCCAGCATTTT	CASSRQANQPQHF
.	TRBV11-2	.	TRBJ1-5	TGTGCCAGCAGCTTAGCCAATCAGCCCCAGCATTTT	CASSLANQPQHF
.	TRBV12-3/TRBV12-4	.	TRBJ2-1	TGTGCCAGCAGAAAAAGTCGACTAGACAATGAGCAGTTCTTC	CASRKSRLDNEQFF
medium-sized	TRBV27	.	TRBJ2-3	TGTGCCAGCGCCCCTCCTAAGACAGATACGCAGTATTTT	CASAPPKTDTQYF
few	TRBV5-4	.	TRBJ1-1	TGTGCCAGCAGCCCCGACGGGGGCACCTGGAACACTGAAGCTTTCTTT	CASSPDGGTWNTEAFF
few	TRBV6-5	.	TRBJ2-7	TGTGCCAGCAGTTCCACCATGGTCTACGAGCAGTACTTC	CASSSTMVYEQYF
.	TRBV20-1	TRBD1	TRBJ2-5	TGCAGTGCTAGGGGCGGGACAGGGCAAGAGACCCAGTACTTC	CSARGGTGQETQYF
many	TRBV7-2	.	TRBJ2-3	TGTGCCAGCAGCCGGGGGCCCGGGGATACGCAGTATTTT	CASSRGPGDTQYF
.	TRBV7-7	.	TRBJ2-5	TGTGCCAGCAGCCTGACAGTGCTCCAAGAGACCCAGTACTTC	CASSLTVLQETQYF
.	TRBV4-2	.	TRBJ1-3	TGTGCCAGCAGCCAAGTGGGCCGGCAGTGGGACACCATATATTTT	CASSQVGRQWDTIYF
few	TRBV7-6	.	TRBJ2-1	TGTGCCAGCACAATTGGGCCCCACAATGAGCAGTTCTTC	CASTIGPHNEQFF
many	TRBV7-9	.	TRBJ2-7	TGTGCCAGCAGCCACCTGGACGGAGCCTACGAGCAGTACTTC	CASSHLDGAYEQYF
.	TRBV29-1	.	TRBJ1-2	TGCAGCGTTACGTACGGCTACACCTTC	CSVTYGYTF
.	TRBV5-5	.	TRBJ2-3	TGTGCCAGCAGCCAGGGGAATACGCAGTATTTT	CASSQGNTQYF
.	TRBV7-2	.	TRBJ2-7	TGTGCCAGCAGGCACGGGGCTGCCTACGAGCAGTACTTC	CASRHGAAYEQYF
.	TRBV9	.	TRBJ2-1	TGTGCCAGCAGCGTAGTGCCTAGTAGTGTAGCCCATGAGCAGTTCTTC	CASSVVPSSVAHEQFF
many	TRBV20-1	.	TRBJ2-3	TGCAGTGCTAGAGTGGGTCCCACAGATACGCAGTATTTT	CSARVGPTDTQYF
.	TRBV9	.	TRBJ2-3	TGTGCCAGCAGCGTAGCGGGCAACACAGATACGCAGTATTTT	CASSVAGNTDTQYF